The 9 T cell receptor beta chains in this list originate from one sample, sequenced in a study of blood T cell repertoires in COVID-19. Assay: immunoSEQ multiplex PCR; the TCRdb copy retains only in-frame clones and omits some. The sample lists some 400,000 clones, roughly 86% occurring once. The sample comprised peripheral blood. These receptors came from a woman aged 55-75 years with COVID-19, enrolled during active disease.

This chain's CDR3 is CATSRETRNTEAFF. Here the CDR3 DNA reads TGTGCCACCAGCAGAGAGACACGAAACACTGAAGCTTTCTTT. The chain employs TRBV15 and TRBJ1-1; D is undetermined. Trimming took off 0 bases at V and 2 bases at J, with 7 bases between the two ends. CDR3 length equals 14 residues. Germline V lookup: CDR1 LNHNV, CDR2 YYDKDF (reference sequence). Full variable domain (missing parts from reference TRBV15 and TRBJ1-1): DAMVIQNPRYQVTQFGKPVTLSCSQTLNHNVMYWYQQKSSQAPKLLFHYYDKDFNNEADTPDNFQSRRPNTSFCFLDIRSPGLGDTAMYLCATSRETRNTEAFFGQGTRLTVV.

The V and J genes are TRBV7-9 and TRBJ1-1; D not resolved. V was cut by 3 bases and J by 3 bases, with 5 bases left in between. CDR1 and CDR2 (germline): SEHNR, FQNEAQ (reference sequence). This CDR3 is built from 12 residues. CDR3 bases: TGTGCCAGCAGCTTTGGAGACACTGAAGCTTTCTTT. Translation gives CASSFGDTEAFF.

This clone was recorded only once. This chain joins TRBV6-2 or TRBV6-3 and TRBJ2-5; 7 bases agree with TRBD1. V lost 4 bases to trimming and J lost 4 bases; unmatched junction nucleotides: 6. The CDR3 length is 14 residues. Germline values: CDR1 MNHEY, CDR2 SVGEGT. CDR3 loop: CASSSQDRRETQYF. CDR3 sequence (DNA): TGTGCCAGCAGTTCTCAGGACAGGAGAGAGACCCAGTACTTC.

This chain links TRBV11-3 with TRBJ2-1; D unclear. With 1 base removed from V and 2 bases from J, the gap between germline ends came to 6 bases. The CDR3 is made up of 14 amino acids. Germline CDR1 SGHNT, CDR2 YENEEA. The CDR3 region is CASSLVGAYNEQFF. CDR3 DNA: TGTGCCAGCAGCTTAGTTGGAGCCTACAATGAGCAGTTCTTC.

V usage is TRBV19 and J usage is TRBJ1-4, with 10 bases lining up with TRBD1. V gave up 6 bases and J gave up 0 bases; unmatched junction bases: 1. The CDR3 extends over 15 amino acids. Germline assignment: CDR1 LNHDA and CDR2 SQIVND (reference sequence). CDR3 residues: CASRGTGATNEKLFF. The CDR3 DNA is TGTGCCAGTAGGGGGACAGGGGCAACTAATGAAAAACTGTTTTTT.

The chain recombines TRBV5-1 with TRBJ1-1; 7 bases are shared with TRBD1. The CDR3 loop spans 16 amino acids. Trimming removed 4 bases from V and 0 bases from J; junction bases left unmatched: 9. Germline CDR1 and CDR2: SGHRS and YFSETQ. The CDR3 region is CASSLRPGQLNTEAFF. The CDR3 coding sequence is TGCGCCAGCAGCCTTCGACCGGGACAGCTGAACACTGAAGCTTTCTTT.

This clone was found a few times. The gene calls are TRBV30 and TRBJ2-6; TRBD2 is a possible D gene (6 bases). Germline CDR1 and CDR2: GTSNPN and SVGIG (reference sequence). This CDR3 spans 17 amino acids. Between the trimmed V and J ends, which lost 2 bases and 0 bases, there was a span of 14 bases. This CDR3 reads CAWSPGLRRSGANVLTF. The CDR3 DNA is TGTGCCTGGAGTCCGGGACTTCGCCGCTCTGGGGCCAACGTCCTGACTTTC.

The V and J genes are TRBV6-5 and TRBJ2-7; tentative D call: TRBD1 (6 bases). In germline, CDR1 is MNHEY, CDR2 SVGAGI. The CDR3 spans 15 residues. With 5 bases removed from V and 2 bases from J, the gap between germline ends came to 16 bases. DNA for the CDR3: TGTGCCAGCAGTCCTACGCAGGGGCTTCCCTACGAGCAGTACTTC. Its protein product is CASSPTQGLPYEQYF.

CDR3 DNA sequence: TGTGCCAGCAGCCAGGTTAGGGGGCGGGGCTACGAGACCCAGTACTTC. This codes for CASSQVRGRGYETQYF. V is TRBV7-8 and J is TRBJ2-5, with a tentative D call TRBD1 (7 bases). CDR3 length equals 16 residues. V gave up 5 bases and J gave up 5 bases, with 21 bases separating them. Germline CDR1 is SGHVS and CDR2 is FQNEAQ.